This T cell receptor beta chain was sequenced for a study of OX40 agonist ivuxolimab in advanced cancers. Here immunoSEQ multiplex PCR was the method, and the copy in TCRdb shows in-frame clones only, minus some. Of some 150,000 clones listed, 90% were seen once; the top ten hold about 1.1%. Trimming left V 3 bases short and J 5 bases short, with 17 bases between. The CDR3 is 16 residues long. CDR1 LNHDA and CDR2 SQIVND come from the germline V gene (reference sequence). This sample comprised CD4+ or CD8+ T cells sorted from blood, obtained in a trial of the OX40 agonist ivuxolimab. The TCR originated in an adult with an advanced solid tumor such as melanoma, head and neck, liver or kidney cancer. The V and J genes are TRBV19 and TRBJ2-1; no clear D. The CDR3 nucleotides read TGTGCCAGTAGTATCAGTTTTCGGGTCGTGGACAATGAGCAGTTCTTC. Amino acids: CASSISFRVVDNEQFF.